The clone carrying this T cell receptor (beta chain) has just one count. Its cognate antigen is unknown. The data originate from a study of shared clonotypes between healthy human individuals. Study context: Donors had three CD4 naive, three CD4 memory, two CD8 naive and one CD8 memory plate apiece. Study findings and constraints: The donor pool, a small one, limited the genetic and exposure-history diversity represented. Across subsets, estimated richness was generally greater for naive than for memory populations.

The V and J ends lost 3 bases and 5 bases, in that order; junction bases with no gene match: 6. This CDR3 is built from 14 residues. Germline CDR1 SEHNR, CDR2 FQNEAQ (reference sequence). Sequencing used immunoSEQ multiplex PCR; TCRdb keeps in-frame clones, though not all of them. The table has about 990,000 clones, 78% seen once. This chain joins TRBV7-9 and TRBJ2-7; 8 bases align to TRBD2. This clonotype was sampled from a man younger than 35 in good health. Some clones in this sample may be carry-over from other donors' samples. The source material was memory CD4+ T cells from PBMCs. Subset denoted: CD45RA-negative fraction. Here the CDR3 reads CASSLSGGVNEQYF. The CDR3 DNA reads TGTGCCAGCAGCTTGTCCGGGGGGGTTAACGAGCAGTACTTC.